The 17 T cell receptor beta chains in this list originate from one sample, sequenced in a study of blood T cell repertoires in COVID-19. Measured with immunoSEQ multiplex PCR; TCRdb has only the in-frame clones, and not every one. Among about 230,000 clones listed, around 82% were seen once. The sample was peripheral blood. Every receptor here comes from a man in his forties with active or convalescent COVID-19.

This chain joins TRBV4-3 and TRBJ1-1; D may be TRBD1 (6 bases). V lost 8 bases to trimming and J lost 10 bases, with 23 bases between them. Germline CDR1 LGHNA, CDR2 YSLEER. The CDR3 contains 14 residues. Written as DNA, the CDR3 is TGCGCCAGCGCTTTAGATGACCGGGACAACGGAGCTTTCTTT. Translating it yields CASALDDRDNGAFF.

V and J are TRBV10-3 and TRBJ2-7, with 7 bases identical to TRBD1. Germline CDR1 and CDR2: ENHRY and SYGVKD. V trimming: 11 bases; J trimming: 6 bases; junction bases outside the gene matches: 10. The CDR3 consists of 12 residues. The CDR3 nucleotides are TGTGCCTCCCGGGACAGCCTTTTCGAGCAGTACTTC. It specifies CASRDSLFEQYF.

Comment on this clone: One base separates it from a far larger clone, so it is likely a read error. The gene calls are TRBV5-5 and TRBJ1-1; D perhaps matches TRBD1 (5 bases). This CDR3 region has 13 residues. Per germline, CDR1 SGHKS and CDR2 YYEKEE (reference sequence). V was clipped by 3 bases and J by 2 bases, with 8 bases between them. Written as DNA, the CDR3 is TGTGCCAGCAGCTCCGGACAAAACACTGAAGCTTTCTTT. Translation: CASSSGQNTEAFF.

The J gene is TRBJ1-2, the V gene TRBV5-1, with D perhaps TRBD1 (5 bases). From germline, CDR1 is SGHRS and CDR2 YFSETQ. V was cut by 4 bases and J by 5 bases, with 21 bases left in between. This CDR3 spans 16 amino acids. The CDR3 bases are TGCGCCAGCAGCCCGAGGGTGGCGGGGGAAAAGTATGGCTACACCTTC. Translated, it gives CASSPRVAGEKYGYTF.

This sequence joins TRBV4-1 and TRBJ1-2, with 9 positions matching TRBD1. Germline values: CDR1 MGHRA, CDR2 YSYEKL. This CDR3 spans 11 amino acids. V lost 6 bases and J lost 8; bases outside the gene matches: 1. The CDR3 coding sequence is TGCGCCAGCAGGACAGGGGGAGGCTACACCTTC. This gives the protein CASRTGGGYTF.

The genes are TRBV28 and TRBJ2-1; TRBD2 matches 9 bases. This CDR3 is 17 amino acids long. The germline V gene has CDR1 MDHEN and CDR2 SYDVKM. V shed 7 bases, J shed 0 bases, and the junction held 10 bases outside the gene matches. The CDR3 sequence is CASNTAGGGSSYNEQFF. Here the CDR3 DNA reads TGTGCCAGCAACACCGCGGGGGGGGGCAGCTCCTACAATGAGCAGTTCTTC. The whole variable domain, remainder taken from reference TRBV28 and TRBJ2-1, is DVKVTQSSRYLVKRTGEKVFLECVQDMDHENMFWYRQDPGLGLRLIYFSYDVKMKEKGDIPEGYSVSREKKERFSLILESASTNQTSMYLCASNTAGGGSSYNEQFFGPGTRLTVL.

V usage is TRBV30 and J usage is TRBJ2-1; no reliable D call. There are 13 residues in the CDR3. Between the trimmed V and J ends, which lost 2 bases and 6 bases, there was a span of 11 bases. Looked up from germline, CDR1 is GTSNPN and CDR2 is SVGIG (reference sequence). CDR3 loop: CAWSKTSRNEQFF. CDR3 nucleotide sequence: TGTGCCTGGAGTAAAACCAGTCGCAATGAGCAGTTCTTC.

The chain carries TRBV15 and TRBJ1-1; the D gene is possibly TRBD1 (5 bases). V was cut by 0 bases and J by 8 bases, with 16 bases left in between. There are 15 residues in the CDR3. CDR1 and CDR2 from the germline V gene are LNHNV and YYDKDF (reference sequence). The DNA of the CDR3 is TGTGCCACCAGCAGAGAAGGGGCCCCTGGAGCCGAAGCTTTCTTT. It yields the protein CATSREGAPGAEAFF.

V usage is TRBV27 and J usage is TRBJ1-1; TRBD1 might be the D (6 bases). Trimming took off 5 bases at V and 0 bases at J, with 13 bases between the two ends. The CDR3 extends over 15 amino acids. Looked up from germline, CDR1 is MNHEY and CDR2 is SMNVEV (reference sequence). The CDR3 loop is CASSPIDRMNTEAFF. In nucleotides, the CDR3 is TGTGCCAGCAGTCCGATCGACAGGATGAACACTGAAGCTTTCTTT.

The V gene is TRBV25-1, the J gene TRBJ1-2, with 9 bases identical to TRBD1. This CDR3 is built from 13 residues. Trimming took 8 bases from V and 7 from J; bases not matched to a gene: 8. CDR1 is MGHDK, CDR2 SYGVNS, per germline. The CDR3 nucleotides are TGTGCCAGCGAAAAAGGGACAGGGTTTGGCTACACCTTC. Amino acid sequence: CASEKGTGFGYTF.

This chain joins TRBV7-9 and TRBJ2-7, with 10 nucleotides matching TRBD1. The V gene end was trimmed by 4 bases and the J gene end by 3 bases; junction bases not matched to a gene: 3. The CDR3 extends over 14 amino acids. Germline assignment: CDR1 SEHNR and CDR2 FQNEAQ (reference sequence). The CDR3 region has the DNA TGTGCCAGCAGCTCAGACAGGGGGCACTACGAGCAGTACTTC. Its protein product is CASSSDRGHYEQYF.

The chain joins TRBV4-1 to TRBJ2-7; 7 bases map to TRBD2. The CDR3 consists of 15 residues. Germline lookup yields CDR1 MGHRA and CDR2 YSYEKL. V was pared by 1 base and J by 3 bases, with 6 bases of the junction left unmatched. As DNA, the CDR3 is TGCGCCAGCAGCCAAGGGGGGGACTACTACTACGAGCAGTACTTC. Protein sequence: CASSQGGDYYYEQYF.

The chain links TRBV30 to TRBJ1-1; 7 bases line up with TRBD1. The V gene's germline CDR1 is GTSNPN and CDR2 SVGIG (reference sequence). The CDR3 consists of 14 residues. The J segment lost 3 bases and the V segment lost 5 bases, leaving 9 bases of the junction unmatched. DNA of the CDR3: TGTGCCTGGGATAGTAGACAGGGTTACACTGAAGCTTTCTTT. Protein sequence: CAWDSRQGYTEAFF.

The CDR3 DNA reads TGTGCCAGCAGCCCTCAGGCCGGCTATGGCTACACCTTC. This codes for CASSPQAGYGYTF. V is TRBV7-2 and J is TRBJ1-2, with D uncertain. Trimming pared 5 bases from V and 4 bases from J, leaving 11 bases between. From germline, CDR1 is SGHTA and CDR2 FQGNSA. The CDR3 covers 13 residues.

V and J are TRBV6-5 and TRBJ1-1, with D maybe TRBD1 (5 bases). The V gene's germline CDR1 is MNHEY and CDR2 SVGAGI. The CDR3 length is 14 residues. Deletions cut 2 bases from V and 1 base from J, with 8 bases between. In DNA form, the CDR3 reads TGTGCCAGCAGTTACAGGGGCAGGAACACTGAAGCTTTCTTT. Its translation is CASSYRGRNTEAFF.

The chain recombines TRBV7-9 with TRBJ2-2; 8 bases match TRBD1. Germline loops: CDR1 SEHNR, CDR2 FQNEAQ (reference sequence). The CDR3 extends over 16 amino acids. Trimming removed 5 bases from V and 0 bases from J; junction bases left unmatched: 5. CDR3 protein: CASSRRDRTNTGELFF. In DNA form, the CDR3 reads TGTGCCAGCAGCCGGAGGGACAGGACGAACACCGGGGAGCTGTTTTTT.

The chain employs TRBV3-1 (or the pseudogene TRBV3-2) and TRBJ1-2, with TRBD1 identical over 8 bases. J lost 7 bases, V lost 5 bases, and 12 bases had no gene match. The CDR3 runs to 15 residues. Germline CDR1 is LGHDT and CDR2 is YNNKEL (reference sequence). In DNA form, the CDR3 reads TGTGCCAGCAGCTACGAGGACAGGGCGAGTCGTGGCTACACCTTC. This sequence encodes CASSYEDRASRGYTF.